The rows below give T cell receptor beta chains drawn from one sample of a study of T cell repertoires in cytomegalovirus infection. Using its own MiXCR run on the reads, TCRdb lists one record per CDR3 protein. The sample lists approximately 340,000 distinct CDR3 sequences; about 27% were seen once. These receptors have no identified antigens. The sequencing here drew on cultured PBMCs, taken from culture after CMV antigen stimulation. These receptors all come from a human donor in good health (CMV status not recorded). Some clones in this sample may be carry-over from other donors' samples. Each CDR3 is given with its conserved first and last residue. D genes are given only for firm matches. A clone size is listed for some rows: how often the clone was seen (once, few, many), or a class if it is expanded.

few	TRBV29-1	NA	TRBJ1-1	CSVERGMNTEAFF	TGCAGCGTTGAACGGGGCATGAACACTGAAGCTTTCTTT
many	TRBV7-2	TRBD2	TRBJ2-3	CASTTWSLAGGGTDTQYF	TGTGCCAGCACCACATGGTCGCTAGCGGGGGGCGGCACAGATACGCAGTATTTT
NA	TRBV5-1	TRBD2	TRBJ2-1	CASSSTGLASYNEQFF	TGCGCCAGCAGCTCCACGGGACTAGCTTCCTACAATGAGCAGTTCTTC
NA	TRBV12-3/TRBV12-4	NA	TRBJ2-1	CASSFVQGLRGNEQFF	TGTGCCAGCAGTTTTGTCCAGGGGCTCCGGGGCAATGAGCAGTTCTTC
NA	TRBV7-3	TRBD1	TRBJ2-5	CASSQQGGRGIQYF	TGTGCCAGCAGCCAACAGGGGGGAAGGGGTATCCAGTACTTC
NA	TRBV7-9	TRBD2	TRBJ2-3	CASSSGLAGVKDTQYF	TGTGCCAGCAGCTCGGGACTAGCGGGAGTTAAAGATACGCAGTATTTT
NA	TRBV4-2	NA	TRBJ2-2	CASSQDKGGDTGELFF	TGTGCCAGCAGCCAAGATAAGGGGGGGGACACCGGGGAGCTGTTTTTT
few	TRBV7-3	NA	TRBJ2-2	CASSLGGRTHGELFF	TGTGCCAGCAGCTTAGGCGGAAGAACCCACGGGGAGCTGTTTTTT
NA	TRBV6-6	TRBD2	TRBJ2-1	CASRTGTSGRLSNEQFF	TGTGCCAGCAGAACCGGGACTAGCGGGAGATTATCCAATGAGCAGTTCTTC
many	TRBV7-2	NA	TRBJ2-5	CASSLLHYQETQYF	TGTGCCAGCAGCCTCCTTCACTACCAAGAGACCCAGTACTTC
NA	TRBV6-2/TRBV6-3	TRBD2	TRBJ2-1	CASSRTSQANNEQFF	TGTGCCAGCAGCCGGACTAGCCAGGCTAACAATGAGCAGTTCTTC
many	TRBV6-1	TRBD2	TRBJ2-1	CASSRGGRLNEQFF	TGTGCCAGCAGTCGGGGGGGCCGCTTAAATGAGCAGTTCTTC
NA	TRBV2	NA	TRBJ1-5	CASQISPGSEQPQHF	TGTGCCAGCCAGATTTCTCCGGGGTCGGAGCAGCCCCAGCATTTT
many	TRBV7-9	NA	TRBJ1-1	CASSQEGVGTEAFF	TGTGCCAGCAGCCAAGAGGGGGTTGGCACTGAAGCTTTCTTT
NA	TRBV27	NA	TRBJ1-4	CASSTTGGGGEKLFF	TGTGCCAGCAGTACGACCGGGGGCGGAGGTGAAAAACTGTTTTTT
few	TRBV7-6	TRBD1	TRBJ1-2	CASSLTGEGGYTF	TGTGCCAGCAGCTTAACAGGGGAAGGCGGCTACACCTTC
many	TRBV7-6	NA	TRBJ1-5	CASSLEEGYNQPQHF	TGTGCCAGCAGCTTAGAAGAGGGGTACAATCAGCCCCAGCATTTT
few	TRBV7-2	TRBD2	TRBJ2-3	CASSFGGSGTDTQYF	TGTGCCAGCAGCTTTGGCGGGAGCGGCACAGATACGCAGTATTTT
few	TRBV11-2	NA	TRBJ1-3	CASSSIPGSGNTIYF	TGTGCCAGCAGCTCAATCCCCGGCTCTGGAAACACCATATATTTT
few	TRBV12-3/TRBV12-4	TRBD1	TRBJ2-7	CASSFRGGQGGSYEQYF	TGTGCCAGCAGTTTTAGAGGGGGACAGGGGGGCTCCTACGAGCAGTACTTC
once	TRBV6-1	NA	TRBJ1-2	CASSYQGRGGYTF	TGTGCCAGCAGTTACCAAGGACGTGGTGGCTACACCTTC
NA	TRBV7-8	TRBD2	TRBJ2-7	CASSPITSASYEQYF	TGTGCCAGCAGCCCGATAACTAGCGCCTCCTACGAGCAGTACTTC
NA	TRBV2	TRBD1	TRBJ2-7	CASSEGGPGQTFYEQYF	TGTGCCAGCAGTGAAGGGGGGCCGGGACAGACTTTCTACGAGCAGTACTTC
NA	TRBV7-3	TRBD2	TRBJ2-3	CASSRLAGFPDTQYF	TGTGCCAGCAGCCGACTAGCGGGATTTCCAGATACGCAGTATTTT
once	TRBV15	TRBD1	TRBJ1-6	CATSRVGTGSNSPLHF	TGTGCCACCAGCAGAGTGGGGACAGGGAGTAATTCACCCCTCCACTTT
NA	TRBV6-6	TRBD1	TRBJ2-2	CASGTGGGIGTGELFF	TGTGCCAGCGGGACAGGGGGCGGGATTGGGACCGGGGAGCTGTTTTTT
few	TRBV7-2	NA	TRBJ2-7	CASSFWGKEEQYF	TGTGCCAGCAGCTTCTGGGGAAAAGAGGAGCAGTACTTC
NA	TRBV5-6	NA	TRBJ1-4	CASRQTGSNEKLFF	TGTGCCAGCAGACAAACAGGGAGCAATGAAAAACTGTTTTTT
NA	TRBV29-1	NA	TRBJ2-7	CSVRQDYEQYF	TGCAGCGTTCGACAGGACTACGAGCAGTACTTC
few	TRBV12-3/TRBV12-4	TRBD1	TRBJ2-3	CASTTGNTDTQYF	TGTGCCAGCACGACAGGGAACACAGATACGCAGTATTTT
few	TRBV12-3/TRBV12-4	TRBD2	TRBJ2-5	CASTPSGGQETQYF	TGTGCCAGCACCCCTAGCGGAGGCCAAGAGACCCAGTACTTC
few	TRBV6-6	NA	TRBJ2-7	CASSYDYEQYF	TGTGCCAGCAGTTACGATTACGAGCAGTACTTC
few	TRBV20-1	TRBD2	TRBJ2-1	CSAIPGLAGDDEQFF	TGCAGTGCCATCCCTGGACTAGCGGGGGATGATGAGCAGTTCTTC
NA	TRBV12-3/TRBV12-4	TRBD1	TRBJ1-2	CASNLGTDGYTF	TGTGCCAGCAACTTGGGGACAGATGGCTACACCTTC
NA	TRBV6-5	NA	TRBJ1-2	CASSRGGSGYTF	TGTGCCAGCAGCAGGGGTGGCTCTGGCTACACCTTC
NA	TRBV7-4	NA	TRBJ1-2	CASSSIGGYTF	TGTGCCAGCAGCTCTATAGGGGGTTACACCTTC
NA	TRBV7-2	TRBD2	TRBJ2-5	CASSFRTSGGQETQYF	TGTGCCAGCAGCTTCCGGACTAGCGGGGGTCAAGAGACCCAGTACTTC
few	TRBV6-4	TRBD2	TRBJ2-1	CASSPRTSVTYNEQFF	TGTGCCAGCAGTCCACGAACTAGCGTCACCTACAATGAGCAGTTCTTC
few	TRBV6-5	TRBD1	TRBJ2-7	CASTRTGAQQYF	TGTGCCAGCACTAGGACAGGGGCTCAGCAGTACTTC
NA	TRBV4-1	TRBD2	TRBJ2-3	CASSQEQATSAAYSTDTQYF	TGCGCCAGCAGCCAAGAACAGGCAACTAGCGCGGCCTATAGCACAGATACGCAGTATTTT
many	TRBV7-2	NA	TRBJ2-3	CASSLAGVPGDTQYF	TGTGCCAGCAGCTTAGCGGGGGTGCCGGGAGATACGCAGTATTTT
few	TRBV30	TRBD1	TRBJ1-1	CAWSITGGNTEAFF	TGTGCCTGGAGTATTACAGGGGGCAACACTGAAGCTTTCTTT
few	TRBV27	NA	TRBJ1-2	CASSSFTGGGYGYTF	TGTGCCAGCAGTTCATTTACCGGGGGGGGCTATGGCTACACCTTC
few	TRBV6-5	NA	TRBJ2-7	CASSYSFGGFDEQYF	TGTGCCAGCAGTTACTCGTTTGGAGGGTTCGACGAGCAGTACTTC
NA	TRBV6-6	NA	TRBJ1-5	CASSQTPRVQPQHF	TGTGCCAGCAGTCAAACTCCCAGGGTCCAGCCCCAGCATTTT
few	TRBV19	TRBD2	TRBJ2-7	CASTDGGSYEQYF	TGTGCCAGTACCGACGGGGGGAGCTACGAGCAGTACTTC
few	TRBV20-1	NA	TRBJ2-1	CSAPLGQSSYNEQFF	TGCAGTGCTCCCCTAGGACAGAGCTCCTACAATGAGCAGTTCTTC
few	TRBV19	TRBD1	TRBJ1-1	CASRERDRGTEAFF	TGTGCCAGTAGGGAACGGGACAGGGGGACTGAAGCTTTCTTT
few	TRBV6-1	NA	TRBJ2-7	CASSPLPPRGSYEQYF	TGTGCCAGCAGTCCCCTCCCGCCGCGGGGATCCTACGAGCAGTACTTC
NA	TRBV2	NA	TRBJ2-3	CASPGSTDTQYF	TGTGCCTCTCCCGGTTCCACAGATACGCAGTATTTT
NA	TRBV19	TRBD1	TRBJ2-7	CASSARWGTGGISYEQYF	TGTGCCAGTAGTGCCCGATGGGGGACAGGGGGAATAAGCTACGAGCAGTACTTC
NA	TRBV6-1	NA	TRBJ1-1	CASRVWEGRGVTEAFF	TGTGCCAGCAGGGTTTGGGAGGGGCGGGGGGTCACTGAAGCTTTCTTT
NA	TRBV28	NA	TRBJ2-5	CAHQRPGWDQETQYF	TGTGCCCACCAAAGGCCAGGGTGGGACCAAGAGACCCAGTACTTC
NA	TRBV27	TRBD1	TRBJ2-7	CATGLTGAIEQYF	TGTGCCACCGGATTGACAGGGGCCATCGAGCAGTACTTC
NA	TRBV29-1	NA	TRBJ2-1	CSVEPFSTGPSYNEQFF	TGCAGCGTTGAACCGTTCTCAACTGGGCCCTCCTACAATGAGCAGTTCTTC